This T cell receptor (beta chain) comes out of a study of CD8 T cells in Susac syndrome. Overall study results and limits: An acknowledgment was made by the study that its TCR sequencing and HLA analysis involved relatively few individuals.

For this clonotype: The antigen remains unidentified.

The germline CDR1 and CDR2 sequences are SGHRS and YFSETQ. V lost 7 bases, J lost 1 base, and 13 bases lay in between. CDR3 length equals 14 residues. CD8+ and CD4+ T cells circulating in blood were sequenced for TCR beta. Bulk CD8+ and CD4+ cells came from magnetic negative isolation; CD8+ TEMRA by FACS. Random hexamers were used to reverse transcribe an amount of roughly 0.5 to 1 ug RNA. With immunoSEQ multiplex PCR, TCR beta CDR3 was amplified across 54 Vbeta and 13 Jbeta. TCRdb itself ran the immunoSEQ multiplex PCR reads through MiXCR, one entry per CDR3 protein. The sample lists tens of thousands of distinct CDR3 sequences; around 94% were seen once.

The receptor's source is a human donor in good health. The source material was CD8+ T cells from PBMCs. This chain uses TRBV5-1 with TRBJ2-3, with D perhaps matching TRBD1 (5 bases). The CDR3 sequence is CASRALQGTDTQYF. The CDR3 DNA reads as TGCGCCAGCCGAGCCTTACAGGGCACAGATACGCAGTATTTT. Supplemented by reference TRBV5-1 and TRBJ2-3, the full variable domain reads KAGVTQTPRYLIKTRGQQVTLSCSPISGHRSVSWYQQTPGQGLQFLFEYFSETQRNKGNFPGRFSGRQFSNSRSEMNVSTLELGDSALYLCASRALQGTDTQYFGPGTRLTVL.